The rows below give T cell receptor beta chains drawn from one sample of a study of neurological immune-mediated disorders. TCRdb recomputed calls from the 5' RACE reads with MiXCR, one row per CDR3 protein. In the table there are 50,000 to 70,000 distinct CDR3 sequences, about 10% of which are singletons. The specimen was PBMCs. These receptors all come from a male donor with HTLV-1-associated myelopathy (HAM/TSP). The CDR3 runs from the conserved cysteine through the conserved F or W. Fields, in order: J gene, D gene, clone size, V gene, CDR3 DNA, CDR3 protein. A D gene is named only where the DNA matches it firmly. Size tells how often a clone was seen (once, few, many) or the class of an expanded clone, and some rows leave it out.

>TRBJ2-3|-|many|TRBV11-2
TGTGCCAGCAGCTTAGATGTGGCTCCCACAGATACGCAGTATTTT
CASSLDVAPTDTQYF
>TRBJ2-3|-|many|TRBV5-1
TGCGCCAGCAGCTTTGTAATCACAGATACGCAGTATTTT
CASSFVITDTQYF
>TRBJ2-7|-|many|TRBV3-1
TGTGCCAGCAGCCAAGGGCAAAGTCAGGAGGGCGAGCAGTACTTC
CASSQGQSQEGEQYF
>TRBJ2-3|-|many|TRBV5-1
TGCGCCAGCAGCTTGGGGGCCAGCACAGATACGCAGTATTTT
CASSLGASTDTQYF
>TRBJ1-1|-|many|TRBV12-3/TRBV12-4
TGTGCCAGCAGTTTTGGAGATGACACTGAAGCTTTCTTT
CASSFGDDTEAFF
>TRBJ2-3|-|many|TRBV5-6
TGTGCCAGCAGCTTGCTCCAGCCGCGTTCGGGGCAAACGCAGTATTTT
CASSLLQPRSGQTQYF
>TRBJ2-5|-|-|TRBV10-3
TGTGCCATCAGAGGACAGCCCCAAGAGACCCAGTACTTC
CAIRGQPQETQYF
>TRBJ1-3|TRBD1|many|TRBV24-1
TGTGCCACCAGTGGCGGGGACAGCTATAGCTCTGGAAACACCATATATTTT
CATSGGDSYSSGNTIYF
>TRBJ1-4|-|many|TRBV27
TGTGCCAGCAGTTTCTTCTATAGGGCTAATGAAAAACTGTTTTTT
CASSFFYRANEKLFF
>TRBJ2-2|-|many|TRBV5-1
TGCGCCAGCAGCTGGGGGACCGGGGAGCTGTTTTTT
CASSWGTGELFF
>TRBJ1-4|TRBD1|many|TRBV2
TGTGCCAGCAGTGTGCAACAGGGGGTCGGTGAAAAACTGTTTTTT
CASSVQQGVGEKLFF
>TRBJ2-2|-|many|TRBV11-2
TGTGCCAGCAGCTTGCAGCGCACCGGGGAGCTGTTTTTT
CASSLQRTGELFF
>TRBJ2-7|TRBD1|many|TRBV28
TGTGCCAGCAGTCCCGAGGGACAGCGGAGGGAGCAGTACTTC
CASSPEGQRREQYF
>TRBJ2-5|-|many|TRBV11-2
TGTGCCAGCAGCTTAGATTTGTGGGGGGCGACCCAAGAGACCCAGTACTTC
CASSLDLWGATQETQYF
>TRBJ1-6|-|many|TRBV7-2
TGTGCCAGCAGCCCCCGGACGTTACGGGGCTCACCCCTCCACTTT
CASSPRTLRGSPLHF
>TRBJ2-3|-|many|TRBV20-1
TGCATGTGGGATGCAAGCACAGATACGCAGTATTTT
CMWDASTDTQYF
>TRBJ2-3|-|many|TRBV7-6
TGTGCCAGCAGCTTTAGACTGGGGGGGGCCTTCACAGATACGCAGTATTTT
CASSFRLGGAFTDTQYF
>TRBJ1-6|-|many|TRBV9
TGTGCCAGCAGCTCCATCGCAGCAAATTCACCCCTCCACTTT
CASSSIAANSPLHF
>TRBJ1-2|TRBD1|many|TRBV20-1
TGCAGTGCTAGCGTACAGGGGTTTGGCTATGGCTACACCTTC
CSASVQGFGYGYTF
>TRBJ1-1|-|-|TRBV6-1
TGTGCCAGCAGTGTCCCGGGGAGACCGAACACTGAAGCTTTCTTT
CASSVPGRPNTEAFF
>TRBJ1-1|-|many|TRBV3-1
TGTGCCAGCAGCCAAGATATGACGTACACTGAAGCTTTCTTT
CASSQDMTYTEAFF
>TRBJ1-1|-|-|TRBV27
TGTGCCAGCAGTCGTTGGGGCACTGAAGCTTTCTTT
CASSRWGTEAFF
>TRBJ2-7|-|-|TRBV6-2/TRBV6-3
TGTGCCAGCAGTTTCCGGGGGAACCAGGTCTACGAGCAGTACTTC
CASSFRGNQVYEQYF
>TRBJ1-4|-|many|TRBV4-2
TGTGCCAGCAGCCAAGACGGGGCGCGCCGGGAAAAACTGTTTTTT
CASSQDGARREKLFF
>TRBJ2-7|TRBD1|-|TRBV27
TGTGCCAGCAGTCGGGACAGGGGGTTCAACGAGCAGTACTTC
CASSRDRGFNEQYF
>TRBJ2-3|-|many|TRBV5-5
TGTGCCAGCAGCTTTACTACAGGCACAGATACGCAGTATTTT
CASSFTTGTDTQYF
>TRBJ1-3|-|many|TRBV6-1
TGTGCCACCCGACAGAACGCTGGAAACACCATATATTTT
CATRQNAGNTIYF
>TRBJ2-1|-|many|TRBV5-1
TGCGCCAGCAGCACGGGGGATCTTACAGGGTACGATGAGCAGTTCTTC
CASSTGDLTGYDEQFF
>TRBJ1-5|-|few|TRBV6-1
TGTGCCAGCAGTGAAACAGGACGACAGCCCCAGCATTTT
CASSETGRQPQHF
>TRBJ2-2|-|many|TRBV3-1
TGTGCCAGCAGCCTGAAGAACACCGGGGAGCTGTTTTTT
CASSLKNTGELFF
>TRBJ2-3|TRBD1|many|TRBV7-6
TGTGCCAGCAGCTTAGGATTGGGACAGGGAACAGATACGCAGTATTTT
CASSLGLGQGTDTQYF
>TRBJ2-1|-|many|TRBV7-9
TGTGCCAGCAGCTCGGGCCTGATAGTTGGCAATGAGCAGTTCTTC
CASSSGLIVGNEQFF
>TRBJ2-1|-|many|TRBV28
TGTGCCAGCAGTTTGTTGCGGGCTTTGGGGAATGAGCAGTTCTTC
CASSLLRALGNEQFF
>TRBJ2-2|TRBD2|many|TRBV5-1
TGCGCCAGCAGCTCCGGGGGGGCCCCATCCGGGGAGCTGTTTTTT
CASSSGGAPSGELFF
>TRBJ2-7|TRBD1|many|TRBV7-2
TGTGCCAGCAGCTTCTCCTCGAGACAGGGGTTGTACTTC
CASSFSSRQGLYF
>TRBJ2-7|-|many|TRBV7-9
TGTGCCAGCAGCTTAGTGGAGGGAACCCAGCCGAAATTC
CASSLVEGTQPKF
>TRBJ1-6|-|many|TRBV5-1
TGCGCCAGCAGCTTGGAGGGAAATTCACCCCTCCACTTT
CASSLEGNSPLHF
>TRBJ1-4|-|many|TRBV20-1
TGCAGTGCGATTAACAGGGCGGGGAGGGAAAAACTGTTTTTT
CSAINRAGREKLFF
>TRBJ1-1|TRBD1|many|TRBV20-1
TGCAGTGCTAGGGGGGACAGATTGAACACTGAAGCTTTCTTT
CSARGDRLNTEAFF
>TRBJ2-5|TRBD1|many|TRBV10-2
TGCGCCAGCGCGGCAGGGGGCGGACAGACCCAGTACTTC
CASAAGGGQTQYF
>TRBJ2-5|-|-|TRBV20-1
TGCAGTGCTAGCGACTCCAAAGAGACCCAGTACTTC
CSASDSKETQYF
>TRBJ2-7|-|once|TRBV4-3
TGCGCCAGCAGCCAAATGACAGGTTCCTACGAGCAGTACTTC
CASSQMTGSYEQYF
>TRBJ2-5|-|-|TRBV7-3
TGTGCCAGCAGCTTACTCGGAGGGGGGCGGGAGACCCAGTACTTC
CASSLLGGGRETQYF
>TRBJ1-4|TRBD1|many|TRBV6-5
TGTGCCAGCAGTCATGACAGGGGTAGTGGCGAAAAACTGTTTTTT
CASSHDRGSGEKLFF
>TRBJ2-3|TRBD1|many|TRBV6-5
TGTGCCAGCAGTTACTCGGTAGGGGGCTTGGATACGCAGTATTTT
CASSYSVGGLDTQYF
>TRBJ2-2|-|-|TRBV18
TGTGCCAGCGAAAGAGGCGAGGTACGGAACGCCGGGGAGCTGTTTTTT
CASERGEVRNAGELFF
>TRBJ1-5|-|many|TRBV5-1
TGCGCCAGCAGCTTGGGGGCAGGGACTAACCAGCATTTT
CASSLGAGTNQHF
>TRBJ1-1|-|few|TRBV6-5
TGTGCCAGCAGTTTGATCGGGGGCGGCACTGAAGCTTTCTTT
CASSLIGGGTEAFF
>TRBJ2-1|-|few|TRBV7-3
TGTGCCAGCAGCTTCAACACCGGCTCCTACAATGAGCAGTTCTTC
CASSFNTGSYNEQFF
>TRBJ2-5|-|many|TRBV5-6
TGTGCCAGCAGCCGCTCGGGACTCCCTGATACGACCCAGTACTTC
CASSRSGLPDTTQYF
>TRBJ2-5|-|many|TRBV12-3/TRBV12-4
TGTGCCAGCAGTTTAGACACCAGCCAAGAGACCCAGTACTTC
CASSLDTSQETQYF
>TRBJ1-2|-|many|TRBV7-9
TGTGCCAGCAGCTTAGTTCCAGGGACACACTATGGCTACACCTTC
CASSLVPGTHYGYTF
>TRBJ2-2|-|many|TRBV2
TGTGCCAGCTTGGGGAACACCGGGGAGCTGTTTTTT
CASLGNTGELFF
>TRBJ2-2|-|many|TRBV7-7
TGTGCCAGCAGCTTAGAGGGGGGCCGAACCGGGGAGCTGTTTTTT
CASSLEGGRTGELFF
>TRBJ1-2|-|many|TRBV20-1
TGCAGTGCCTCACTACTACAGGGAGACTATGGCTACACCTTC
CSASLLQGDYGYTF
>TRBJ1-1|-|many|TRBV5-1
TGCGCCAGCAGCTTCAGTATCGGGACCGCGAACACTGAAGCTTTCTTT
CASSFSIGTANTEAFF
>TRBJ1-4|-|many|TRBV29-1
TGCAGCGTTAGCCCGGGATCCTTAGGTGAAAAACTGTTTTTT
CSVSPGSLGEKLFF